Listed below are T cell receptor beta chains from one sample, sequenced in a study of blood T cell repertoires in COVID-19. The method was immunoSEQ multiplex PCR; TCRdb's version includes in-frame clones alone and lacks a portion of them. In the table there are over 90,000 clones, just under 95% of which are singletons. Specimen: peripheral blood. All receptors derive from a woman aged 45 to 65 with COVID-19, enrolled during active disease. CDR3s include the opening cysteine and the closing phenylalanine or tryptophan. A D gene is named only where the DNA matches it firmly. Expanded clones get a size class; other rows say once, few or many, or leave the size out.

cdr3_nt: TGTGCCAGCAGCTTAATGGGGACTATGGGGGAAAAACTGTTTTTT
cdr3_aa: CASSLMGTMGEKLFF
v_call: TRBV7-9
clone_size: .
d_call: .
j_call: TRBJ1-4

cdr3_nt: TGTGCCAGCAGCTTAGACCCCCTCAGCAATGAGCAGTTCTTC
cdr3_aa: CASSLDPLSNEQFF
v_call: TRBV11-2
clone_size: .
d_call: .
j_call: TRBJ2-1

cdr3_nt: TGTGCCAGCAGCCAAGTTTGGGGAGAACTCACAGATACGCAGTATTTT
cdr3_aa: CASSQVWGELTDTQYF
v_call: TRBV3-1/TRBV3-2
clone_size: .
d_call: .
j_call: TRBJ2-3

cdr3_nt: TGTGCCAGCAGTGAAGGAGGGACAGGGACAGGGCAGCCCCAGCATTTT
cdr3_aa: CASSEGGTGTGQPQHF
v_call: TRBV25-1
clone_size: .
d_call: TRBD1
j_call: TRBJ1-5

cdr3_nt: TGTGCCAGTTCCCCCTCCGGGACAGGGAACTACAATGAGCAGTTCTTC
cdr3_aa: CASSPSGTGNYNEQFF
v_call: TRBV19
clone_size: .
d_call: TRBD1
j_call: TRBJ2-1

cdr3_nt: TGTGCCAGCAGCCAAGATGCGGGACCTGGTGAAAAACTGTTTTTT
cdr3_aa: CASSQDAGPGEKLFF
v_call: TRBV14
clone_size: .
d_call: .
j_call: TRBJ1-4

cdr3_nt: TGCGCCAGCAGCCAGGGACTAGCGGGGGGGCCATCGTACTCACAGTATTTT
cdr3_aa: CASSQGLAGGPSYSQYF
v_call: TRBV5-1
clone_size: .
d_call: TRBD2
j_call: TRBJ2-3

cdr3_nt: TGTGCCAGCAGCTCGTCCGGGGCGGGGGTGTACAATGAGCAGTTCTTC
cdr3_aa: CASSSSGAGVYNEQFF
v_call: TRBV11-2
clone_size: .
d_call: TRBD2
j_call: TRBJ2-1

cdr3_nt: TGTGCCAGCAGTTTAGATTACGGACAGAGCCGGGGCTACACCTTC
cdr3_aa: CASSLDYGQSRGYTF
v_call: TRBV27
clone_size: .
d_call: .
j_call: TRBJ1-2

cdr3_nt: TGTGCCAGCAGCTTATCCGAGACAGGGGATTATGGCTACACCTTC
cdr3_aa: CASSLSETGDYGYTF
v_call: TRBV11-2
clone_size: .
d_call: TRBD1
j_call: TRBJ1-2

cdr3_nt: TGTGCCAGTACCTCAACAGGGACAACGCTTTATCAGCCCCAGCATTTT
cdr3_aa: CASTSTGTTLYQPQHF
v_call: TRBV19
clone_size: few
d_call: .
j_call: TRBJ1-5

cdr3_nt: TGTGCCAGCAGCGGTGACTGGAACATGAACACTGAAGCTTTCTTT
cdr3_aa: CASSGDWNMNTEAFF
v_call: TRBV9
clone_size: .
d_call: .
j_call: TRBJ1-1

cdr3_nt: TGTGCCAGCAGCCTAAGCGGGGGGGTCATAGGCAATGAGCAGTTCTTC
cdr3_aa: CASSLSGGVIGNEQFF
v_call: TRBV2
clone_size: .
d_call: TRBD2
j_call: TRBJ2-1

cdr3_nt: TGTGCCTGGAACGAGGGAGTCCAGGGGGATACGCAGTATTTT
cdr3_aa: CAWNEGVQGDTQYF
v_call: TRBV30
clone_size: .
d_call: .
j_call: TRBJ2-3

cdr3_nt: TGTGCCAGCAGTCGGCAGGGGATCCGGAATTCACCCCTCCACTTT
cdr3_aa: CASSRQGIRNSPLHF
v_call: TRBV27
clone_size: .
d_call: .
j_call: TRBJ1-6

cdr3_nt: TGTGCCAGCTCACCCCAGGGGGGCCTGAACACTGAAGCTTTCTTT
cdr3_aa: CASSPQGGLNTEAFF
v_call: TRBV18
clone_size: once
d_call: TRBD1
j_call: TRBJ1-1

cdr3_nt: TGTGCCAGCAGTCCCCATATAGCGGGGGCCCAAGAGACCCAGTACTTC
cdr3_aa: CASSPHIAGAQETQYF
v_call: TRBV27
clone_size: .
d_call: TRBD2
j_call: TRBJ2-5

cdr3_nt: TGTGCCAGCAGCCAGTTCAGGGGGTCCTACGAGCAGTACTTC
cdr3_aa: CASSQFRGSYEQYF
v_call: TRBV3-1/TRBV3-2
clone_size: .
d_call: TRBD1
j_call: TRBJ2-7

cdr3_nt: TGTGCCAGTAGTTTCGAGCGGGCGGCGAACACCGGGGAGCTGTTTTTT
cdr3_aa: CASSFERAANTGELFF
v_call: TRBV19
clone_size: .
d_call: .
j_call: TRBJ2-2

cdr3_nt: TGTGCCAGCAGGACAGGGATGTATGGCTACACCTTC
cdr3_aa: CASRTGMYGYTF
v_call: TRBV12-3/TRBV12-4
clone_size: .
d_call: TRBD1
j_call: TRBJ1-2

cdr3_nt: TGTGCCAGCAGTCGACCCTGGGAGGGCTACACCTTC
cdr3_aa: CASSRPWEGYTF
v_call: TRBV12-3/TRBV12-4
clone_size: .
d_call: .
j_call: TRBJ1-2

cdr3_nt: TGTGCCACCAGTGCACAGGGACATGGCTACACCTTC
cdr3_aa: CATSAQGHGYTF
v_call: TRBV24-1
clone_size: few
d_call: .
j_call: TRBJ1-2

cdr3_nt: TGTGCCAGCTCACCCTCGACAGGGGGGGATGGCTACACCTTC
cdr3_aa: CASSPSTGGDGYTF
v_call: TRBV18
clone_size: .
d_call: TRBD1
j_call: TRBJ1-2

cdr3_nt: TGTGCCAGTAGTATCCGTCCGGGACAGGGGGAAGTGCCCCTCCACTTT
cdr3_aa: CASSIRPGQGEVPLHF
v_call: TRBV19
clone_size: .
d_call: TRBD1
j_call: TRBJ1-6

cdr3_nt: TGTGCCAGCAGCAGGGGCTTTGAAGCTTTCTTT
cdr3_aa: CASSRGFEAFF
v_call: TRBV3-1/TRBV3-2
clone_size: .
d_call: .
j_call: TRBJ1-1

cdr3_nt: TGTGCCAGCACTCCCTGGGGGACAGGGGACGATGGCTACACCTTC
cdr3_aa: CASTPWGTGDDGYTF
v_call: TRBV19
clone_size: .
d_call: TRBD1
j_call: TRBJ1-2

cdr3_nt: TGCAGCGTTGAAGATCTTCGAACAGAGAGGGCTGAAGCTTTCTTT
cdr3_aa: CSVEDLRTERAEAFF
v_call: TRBV29-1
clone_size: .
d_call: .
j_call: TRBJ1-1

cdr3_nt: TGCAGTGCTAGTACTTTGTTGAGAGTCTCAACTAATGAAAAACTGTTTTTT
cdr3_aa: CSASTLLRVSTNEKLFF
v_call: TRBV20-1
clone_size: .
d_call: .
j_call: TRBJ1-4

cdr3_nt: TGTGCCAGCAGTTTTGTCTTCAGGGGGCAACGAAAACTGTTTTTT
cdr3_aa: CASSFVFRGQRKLFF
v_call: TRBV27
clone_size: .
d_call: TRBD1
j_call: TRBJ1-4

cdr3_nt: TGCGCCAGCAGCCTAGGGGAGAACACCGGGGAGCTGTTTTTT
cdr3_aa: CASSLGENTGELFF
v_call: TRBV4-1
clone_size: .
d_call: .
j_call: TRBJ2-2

cdr3_nt: TGTGCCAGTAGTACCCAGGGGATCGGCGAGCAGTACTTC
cdr3_aa: CASSTQGIGEQYF
v_call: TRBV19
clone_size: .
d_call: .
j_call: TRBJ2-7

cdr3_nt: TGCGCCAGCAGCGCGGGAGGGGCAAATTCACCCCTCCACTTT
cdr3_aa: CASSAGGANSPLHF
v_call: TRBV5-1
clone_size: few
d_call: .
j_call: TRBJ1-6

cdr3_nt: TGTGCCAGCAGTTACCTTCGGCAGGGGGCTAAGCGACAGCCCCAGCATTTT
cdr3_aa: CASSYLRQGAKRQPQHF
v_call: TRBV6-2/TRBV6-3
clone_size: .
d_call: TRBD1
j_call: TRBJ1-5

cdr3_nt: TGTGCCAGCAGCTTGAGGCAGGGGCGTGAAAAACTGTTTTTT
cdr3_aa: CASSLRQGREKLFF
v_call: TRBV5-6
clone_size: .
d_call: .
j_call: TRBJ1-4

cdr3_nt: TGTGCCAGCAGCTCGGGACAGGGGGGCGGGTGGAACATTCAGTACTTC
cdr3_aa: CASSSGQGGGWNIQYF
v_call: TRBV5-6
clone_size: .
d_call: TRBD1
j_call: TRBJ2-4

cdr3_nt: TGTGCCAGCAGTGAAGGACTAGCGGGGGGACTTTCCTACGAGCAGTACTTC
cdr3_aa: CASSEGLAGGLSYEQYF
v_call: TRBV2
clone_size: .
d_call: TRBD2
j_call: TRBJ2-7

cdr3_nt: TGTGCCAGCAGTCTAGGACAGGGGGCTAATGAAAAACTGTTTTTT
cdr3_aa: CASSLGQGANEKLFF
v_call: TRBV2
clone_size: .
d_call: TRBD1
j_call: TRBJ1-4

cdr3_nt: TGTGCCATCGGAAAGCGGGGGGGCATCGATGAGCAGTTCTTC
cdr3_aa: CAIGKRGGIDEQFF
v_call: TRBV10-3
clone_size: .
d_call: TRBD2
j_call: TRBJ2-1

cdr3_nt: TGTGCCAGCAGTTTCCTTCAGGGTTCTGGCTACACCTTC
cdr3_aa: CASSFLQGSGYTF
v_call: TRBV28
clone_size: .
d_call: .
j_call: TRBJ1-2

cdr3_nt: TGTGCCAGCATTGGGGGGACTGAAGCTTTCTTT
cdr3_aa: CASIGGTEAFF
v_call: TRBV6-6
clone_size: .
d_call: .
j_call: TRBJ1-1

cdr3_nt: TGTGCCACCAGCAGGGCGACAGGGAGTTACACTGAAGCTTTCTTT
cdr3_aa: CATSRATGSYTEAFF
v_call: TRBV15
clone_size: .
d_call: TRBD1
j_call: TRBJ1-1

cdr3_nt: TGCGCCAGCAGCTTTACTAGCGGCCTCACAGATACGCAGTATTTT
cdr3_aa: CASSFTSGLTDTQYF
v_call: TRBV5-1
clone_size: .
d_call: TRBD2
j_call: TRBJ2-3

cdr3_nt: TGTGCCAGCAGCTTGTATAGCAATCAGCCCCAGCATTTT
cdr3_aa: CASSLYSNQPQHF
v_call: TRBV5-5
clone_size: .
d_call: .
j_call: TRBJ1-5

cdr3_nt: TGTGCCAGTAGAGGGAGGCTCGGGGTTCAGCCCCAGCATTTT
cdr3_aa: CASRGRLGVQPQHF
v_call: TRBV19
clone_size: .
d_call: .
j_call: TRBJ1-5

cdr3_nt: TGTGCCAGCAGCTTGCCCACAGAAAACATTCAGTACTTC
cdr3_aa: CASSLPTENIQYF
v_call: TRBV7-8
clone_size: .
d_call: .
j_call: TRBJ2-4

cdr3_nt: TGTGCCAGCAGGCCGGACAGGGGAGAATCACCCCTCCACTTT
cdr3_aa: CASRPDRGESPLHF
v_call: TRBV11-2
clone_size: once
d_call: TRBD1
j_call: TRBJ1-6